These 6 T cell receptor beta chains originate from one sample sequenced in a study of Ad26.COV2.S vaccination and SARS-CoV-2 variants. Here immunoSEQ multiplex PCR was the method, and the copy in TCRdb shows in-frame clones only, minus some. The sample holds around 450,000 clones, 70% to 90% seen once. Treatment described: about 20 received Ad26.COV2.S at low or high dose, single or two shots; 5 received placebo; per-sample allocation not given. Day 63 following the first vaccine or placebo injection was when the samples were taken. The specimen was peripheral blood, collected in a trial of Ad26.COV2.S vaccine versus placebo. Every receptor here comes from a person aged 18-60 years who received the Ad26.COV2.S COVID-19 vaccine or a placebo.

The chain carries TRBV28 and TRBJ1-4, with a tentative D call TRBD1 (6 bases). Germline assignment: CDR1 MDHEN and CDR2 SYDVKM. The CDR3 is made up of 17 amino acids. V was trimmed by 6 bases and J by 4 bases, leaving 21 bases between them. CDR3 sequence: CASRSLGTGQINEKLFF. The CDR3 nucleotides are TGTGCCAGCAGGTCCCTCGGAACAGGACAGATTAATGAAAAACTGTTTTTT.

V and J are TRBV5-4 and TRBJ1-5, with 10 bases identical to TRBD1. V lost 4 bases and J lost 4; bases outside the gene matches: 5. The length of the CDR3 is 15 residues. The germline V gene has CDR1 SGHNT and CDR2 YYREEE (reference sequence). CDR3 sequence (DNA): TGTGCCAGCAGCAAAGGGACAGGGGTAAATCAGCCCCAGCATTTT. This gives the protein CASSKGTGVNQPQHF.

The chain uses TRBV7-2 and TRBJ2-5; D possibly corresponds to TRBD1 (5 bases). The V end was cut by 1 base, the J end by 4 bases, with 13 bases between. Germline CDR1 and CDR2: SGHTA and FQGNSA. This CDR3 comprises 15 residues. CDR3 DNA sequence: TGTGCCAGCAGCTTAGTCCCGGACACCCTAGAGACCCAGTACTTC. Its protein product is CASSLVPDTLETQYF.

V usage is TRBV29-1 and J usage is TRBJ1-5; no firm D call. CDR1 and CDR2 from the germline V gene are SQVTM and ANQGSEA. CDR3 length: 12 residues. V lost 6 bases to trimming and J lost 0 bases, with 6 bases between them. Here the CDR3 reads CSVGNSNQPQHF. CDR3 nucleotides: TGCAGCGTAGGGAATAGCAATCAGCCCCAGCATTTT. The complete variable domain, with remaining parts taken from reference TRBV29-1 and TRBJ1-5, reads SAVISQKPSRDICQRGTSLTIQCQVDSQVTMMFWYRQQPGQSLTLIATANQGSEATYESGFVIDKFPISRPNLTFSTLTVSNMSPEDSSIYLCSVGNSNQPQHFGDGTRLSIL.

The chain couples TRBV11-1 to TRBJ2-7; D is perhaps TRBD2 (5 bases). Per the germline V gene, CDR1 is SGHAT and CDR2 is FQDESV (reference sequence). CDR3 length equals 14 residues. The V and J ends lost 3 bases and 2 bases respectively, with 11 bases between them. CDR3: CASSLRVSTYEQYF. The CDR3 DNA is TGTGCCAGCAGCTTGAGGGTCTCCACCTACGAGCAGTACTTC.

This clone was seen just once. The chain carries TRBV19 and TRBJ1-2; D not certain. V lost 6 bases to trimming and J lost 4 bases, with 12 bases between them. This CDR3 spans 13 amino acids. Germline V gene lookup returns CDR1 LNHDA and CDR2 SQIVND (reference sequence). CDR3 nucleotide sequence: TGTGCCAGTAGGGCGAGGGAGATCTATGGCTACACCTTC. Amino acid sequence: CASRAREIYGYTF.